These 9 T cell receptor beta chains originate from one sample sequenced in a study of blood T cell repertoires in COVID-19. Produced via immunoSEQ multiplex PCR; TCRdb's table is partial and in-frame only. Among some 300,000 clones, 80% to 90% were seen once, and the ten largest hold over 5%. Sequencing was carried out using peripheral blood. The receptors were gathered from a woman aged 45-59 years with COVID-19, enrolled during active disease.

The chain recombines TRBV30 with TRBJ1-2, with 7 bases identical to TRBD1. CDR1 is GTSNPN and CDR2 is SVGIG in the germline V gene (reference sequence). This CDR3 is built from 14 residues. J lost 7 bases, V lost 5 bases, and 13 bases had no gene match. CDR3 protein: CAWFVQTGTGGYTF. The CDR3 DNA reads as TGTGCCTGGTTCGTACAGACAGGGACGGGTGGCTACACCTTC.

This clone has only one observation. This chain connects TRBV7-9 to TRBJ2-3; a weak D match, TRBD2 (5 bases). This CDR3 spans 15 amino acids. V dropped 3 bases and J dropped 2 bases, with 12 bases sitting between them. Germline-derived CDR1 and CDR2 are SEHNR and FQNEAQ (reference sequence). The CDR3 DNA sequence: TGTGCCAGCAGCTTTGGGTGGGAGAACACAGATACGCAGTATTTT. It translates to CASSFGWENTDTQYF.

The chain carries TRBV6-5 and TRBJ1-2, with 8 bases fitting TRBD1. The ends lost 6 bases at V and 4 bases at J; junction bases unmatched: 4. CDR1 is MNHEY, CDR2 SVGAGI, per germline. The CDR3 spans 13 residues. The CDR3 DNA is TGTGCCAGCAGCCCGGGACAGGCCTATGGCTACACCTTC. It codes for CASSPGQAYGYTF.

The gene calls are TRBV7-9 and TRBJ2-1, with D uncertain. Trimming pared 5 bases from V and 1 base from J, leaving 15 bases between. The germline gives CDR1 SEHNR, CDR2 FQNEAQ (reference sequence). This CDR3 has 16 residues. This chain's CDR3 is CASSPPGEMSYNEQFF. DNA for the CDR3: TGTGCCAGCAGCCCCCCAGGTGAGATGTCCTACAATGAGCAGTTCTTC.

This chain uses TRBV7-9 with TRBJ2-7; TRBD1 matches at 8 bases. The V gene's germline CDR1 is SEHNR and CDR2 FQNEAQ (reference sequence). Losses at the gene ends were 6 bases for V and 3 bases for J; bases not matched to a gene: 10. The CDR3 length is 15 residues. The CDR3 DNA reads TGTGCCAGCAGAGACTGGACAGGGCATGGCTACGAGCAGTACTTC. It codes for CASRDWTGHGYEQYF.

J is TRBJ2-7 and V is TRBV25-1, with TRBD2 matching over 9 bases. Germline trimming cut 4 bases from V and 4 bases from J; bases unmatched to any gene: 2. The CDR3 is 13 residues long. Germline-derived CDR1 and CDR2 are MGHDK and SYGVNS. The CDR3 DNA follows: TGTGCCAGCAGTGGGCGGGAGGGGTACGAGCAGTACTTC. Translated, it gives CASSGREGYEQYF.

V and J are TRBV7-9 and TRBJ2-3; D possibly corresponds to TRBD1 (5 bases). The V and J ends lost 5 bases and 2 bases respectively, with 11 bases between them. The CDR3 spans 14 residues. CDR1 and CDR2 (germline): SEHNR, FQNEAQ (reference sequence). The CDR3 nucleotides read TGTGCCAGCAGCCCCGACAGTGACACAGATACGCAGTATTTT. Translated, it gives CASSPDSDTDTQYF.

DNA for the CDR3: TGTGCCAGCAGCTTTGATGTCGGCACCGGGGAGCTGTTTTTT. Translating gives CASSFDVGTGELFF. V usage is TRBV11-3 and J usage is TRBJ2-2, with D hard to call. V was shortened by 3 bases and J by 4 bases, with 9 bases between the two germline ends. From germline, CDR1 is SGHNT and CDR2 YENEEA. The CDR3 spans 14 residues.

The chain's CDR3 is CASSSLFPGNYGYTF. Here the CDR3 DNA reads TGTGCCAGCAGCTCTCTTTTCCCAGGGAACTATGGCTACACCTTC. The V call is TRBV6-5, the J call TRBJ1-2, with TRBD1 as a possible D gene (5 bases). Trimming removed 6 bases from V and 2 bases from J, with 16 bases in between. The CDR3 extends over 15 amino acids. Germline V gene data show CDR1 as MNHEY and CDR2 as SVGAGI.